This T cell receptor beta chain stems from a study of control samples from healthy donors and cancer patients. Losses at the gene ends were 5 bases for V and 5 bases for J; bases not matched to a gene: 14. This CDR3 has 18 amino acids. Germline V gives CDR1 LNHDA, CDR2 SQIVND (reference sequence). Produced via immunoSEQ multiplex PCR; TCRdb's table is partial and in-frame only. This table has approximately 86,000 clones, just over 90% appearing once. The genes are TRBV19 and TRBJ2-5, with 13 nucleotides matching TRBD2. Sequenced material: blood. The origin of this receptor is a young woman in good health. CDR3 sequence reads: CASSDIGLAGALGETQYF. The CDR3 DNA follows: TGTGCCAGTAGTGACATAGGACTAGCGGGGGCCCTCGGGGAGACCCAGTACTTC.